This T cell receptor (beta chain) was obtained from a study of T-cell reconstitution after alpha-beta-depleted transplantation in children. Overall study findings and caveats: Certain patients had high TCRbeta diversity at day 60, and it came from recipient T cells and thymic progenitors that survived. When one year had passed after transplant, most T-cell counts and diversity came from newly produced T cells.

In this sample, this clonotype turned up many times. Antigen unknown. Unique molecular identifiers tagged the TCRbeta library. TCRdb reprocessed the PCR reads via MiXCR and lists one record per CDR3 protein. The table shows hundreds of thousands of distinct CDR3 sequences, with roughly 11% occurring only once. The CDR3 runs to 12 residues. The V gene lost 4 bases and the J gene lost 3 bases, with 4 bases spanning the gap. The TCR sequence derives from a child younger than two with acute myeloid leukemia, due to receive a stem cell transplant. Specimen: PBMCs, collected before TCRalphabeta/CD19-depleted stem cell transplant. The chain employs TRBV12-3 or TRBV12-4 and TRBJ1-5; the D is unclear. Here the CDR3 DNA reads TGTGCCAGCAGTTACAACAATCAGCCCCAGCATTTT. This sequence encodes CASSYNNQPQHF.